These 18 T cell receptor beta chains were sequenced from one sample in a study of CD8+CD57+ T cells in acquired aplastic anemia. Genomic DNA was employed as the template in profiling TCR beta VDJ and CDR3. TCRdb re-called the reads with MiXCR, one entry per CDR3 protein. The table lists around 150,000 distinct CDR3 sequences, around 45% of them singletons, with 0.8% to 1.1% in the top ten. Material for sequencing was sorted CD4+, CD8+, or CD8+CD57+ T cells (not recorded which) from PBMCs. These receptors originate from a human donor in good health.

This clonotype occurred many times. The CDR3 here is CSVVHPTGANVLTF. The DNA of the CDR3 is TGCAGCGTTGTACACCCTACTGGGGCCAACGTCCTGACTTTC. V gene TRBV29-1 combines with J gene TRBJ2-6; D unresolved. The CDR3 sequence is 14 residues long. Germline V lookup: CDR1 SQVTM, CDR2 ANQGSEA. The ends were cut back, 4 bases at V and 2 bases at J, with 9 bases in the middle.

Worth noting for this clonotype: The junction does not match germline at one end; this may be a read error. The chain carries TRBV28 and TRBJ2-7, with D perhaps TRBD2 (6 bases). Per the germline V gene, CDR1 is MDHEN and CDR2 is SYDVKM. This CDR3 region has 14 residues. The CDR3 here is CASSLGGSSYDQYF. The DNA of the CDR3 is TGTGCCAGCAGTTTAGGGGGGAGCTCCTACGATCAGTACTTC. The variable domain in full, completed from reference TRBV28 and TRBJ2-7, reads DVKVTQSSRYLVKRTGEKVFLECVQDMDHENMFWYRQDPGLGLRLIYFSYDVKMKEKGDIPEGYSVSREKKERFSLILESASTNQTSMYLCASSLGGSSYDQYFGPGTRLTVT.

This clonotype was seen many times. The J gene is TRBJ2-7, the V gene TRBV6-1; maybe TRBD2 (5 bases). The CDR3 sequence is 14 residues long. Trimming cost V 6 bases and J 0 bases, with 12 bases left between them. In germline, CDR1 is MNHNS, CDR2 SASEGT. As DNA, the CDR3 is TGTGCCAGCAGCCGGACGGGGAGCTCCTACGAGCAGTACTTC. Translated, it gives CASSRTGSSYEQYF.

This clonotype was counted ten times or more. The chain employs TRBV7-2 and TRBJ2-3, with D uncertain. The CDR3 has 14 amino acids. Trimming removed 1 base at V and 1 base at J, with 6 bases between. Germline CDR1 and CDR2: SGHTA and FQGNSA. The chain's CDR3 is CASSLVGRTDTQYF. The CDR3 region has the DNA TGTGCCAGCAGCTTAGTGGGCCGCACAGATACGCAGTATTTT.

Regarding this clonotype: One base away lies a much larger clone, so this may be a sequencing read error. V usage is TRBV20-1 and J usage is TRBJ1-2; D possibly corresponds to TRBD1 (6 bases). This CDR3 has 14 residues. From germline, CDR1 is DFQATT and CDR2 SNEGSKA (reference sequence). The CDR3 is CNAPYRVANYGYTF. CDR3 nucleotide sequence: TGCAATGCGCCCTACAGGGTAGCTAACTATGGCTACACCTTC.

A single count supports this clonotype. This is likely a read error, given that the CDR3 carries no conserved phenylalanine or tryptophan at its end. This sequence joins TRBV20-1 and TRBJ2-7; D is ambiguous. CDR1 is DFQATT, CDR2 SNEGSKA, per germline (reference sequence). CDR3 length equals 13 residues. The chain's CDR3 is CSARSFGRYDQYL. The CDR3 coding sequence is TGCAGTGCTAGATCATTTGGTCGGTACGACCAGTACCTC.

This clonotype was observed at least ten times. V gene TRBV12-3 or TRBV12-4 combines with J gene TRBJ2-3; the match to TRBD2 covers 12 bases. The trim removed 4 bases at V and 2 bases at J, leaving 4 bases unmatched. The CDR3 has 16 amino acids. The CDR3 region has the DNA TGTGCCAGCAGTTACACTAGCGGGGGGATCACAGATACGCAGTATTTT. Protein: CASSYTSGGITDTQYF.

This clonotype appeared once. Given a much more abundant clone one base away, this may be a read error. The chain employs TRBV12-3 or TRBV12-4 and TRBJ1-1; 7 nucleotides line up with TRBD1. CDR3 length: 14 residues. CDR3 sequence: CASSKNRGDTEASF. CDR3 sequence (DNA): TGTGCCAGCAGTAAAAACAGGGGTGACACTGAAGCTTCCTTT.

A single count supports this clonotype. The rearrangement joins TRBV20-1 to TRBJ2-3; TRBD2 agrees at 13 bases. The germline gives CDR1 DFQATT, CDR2 SNEGSKA (reference sequence). This CDR3 comprises 16 residues. Trimming cost V 5 bases and J 6 bases; bases outside gene matches: 11. The CDR3 loop is CSADLTSGGAPDTQYF. DNA for the CDR3: TGCAGTGCTGATCTCACTAGCGGGGGGGCCCCGGATACGCAGTATTTT.

The sample holds many counts of this clonotype. The chain recombines TRBV5-4 with TRBJ1-1, with D possibly being TRBD1 (6 bases). V lost 1 base, J lost 5 bases, and 21 bases lay in between. The CDR3 is made up of 17 amino acids. Germline V gives CDR1 SGHNT, CDR2 YYREEE (reference sequence). Written as DNA, the CDR3 is TGTGCCAGCAGCTTGTGGAGGGGGGGGGCGGATCGGACTGAAGCTTTCTTT. It yields the protein CASSLWRGGADRTEAFF.

The table lists this clonotype with many counts. J is TRBJ1-3 and V is TRBV5-1; D is perhaps TRBD1 (6 bases). Trimming shortened V by 2 bases and J by 2 bases, and 11 bases separated the two germline ends. This CDR3 is built from 15 residues. Looked up from germline, CDR1 is SGHRS and CDR2 is YFSETQ. The CDR3 DNA reads as TGCGCCAGCAGCTTACAGGGAATTGCTGGAAACACCATATATTTT. Protein sequence: CASSLQGIAGNTIYF.

The genes are TRBV2 and TRBJ1-6; D call uncertain. Trimming stripped 1 base from V and 6 bases from J, with 4 bases between. The CDR3 loop spans 13 amino acids. CDR1 is SNHLY and CDR2 is FYNNEI in the germline V gene. The CDR3: CASSEEANSPLHF. DNA for the CDR3: TGTGCCAGCAGTGAAGAGGCTAATTCACCCCTCCACTTT.

V is TRBV4-1 and J is TRBJ2-7, with TRBD1 matching over 8 bases. CDR3 length equals 13 residues. CDR1 is MGHRA and CDR2 is YSYEKL in the germline V gene. Trimming cost V 5 bases and J 5 bases; bases outside gene matches: 5. CDR3 bases: TGCGCCAGCAGCGGGACAGGAGTCGACGAGCAGTACTTC. This encodes CASSGTGVDEQYF.

In regard to this clonotype: Just one base apart from a much larger clone, this may be a read error. The genes are TRBV5-1 and TRBJ2-3; 12 bases agree with TRBD2. J gave up 1 base and V 6 bases, and 3 bases lay outside the gene matches. The CDR3 extends over 15 amino acids. From germline, CDR1 is SGHRS and CDR2 YFSETQ. CDR3 coding DNA: TGCGCCAGCAAGGCTAGCGGGGGGGGCACAGATACGCAGTATTTT. Protein: CASKASGGGTDTQYF. The entire variable domain, with the rest obtained from reference TRBV5-1 and TRBJ2-3, is as follows: KAGVTQTPRYLIKTRGQQVTLSCSPISGHRSVSWYQQTPGQGLQFLFEYFSETQRNKGNFPGRFSGRQFSNSRSEMNVSTLELGDSALYLCASKASGGGTDTQYFGPGTRLTVL.

This clonotype has a handful of counts. The chain links TRBV19 to TRBJ2-7; D perhaps matches TRBD1 (5 bases). V was trimmed by 4 bases and J by 2 bases, leaving 15 bases between them. The germline V gene encodes CDR1 LNHDA and CDR2 SQIVND (reference sequence). This CDR3 is 15 amino acids long. The DNA for the CDR3 is TGTGCCAGTAGTAGGGGCGGACGGAAGACCTACGAGCAGTACTTC. Its translation is CASSRGGRKTYEQYF.

This clonotype was seen only a few times. J is TRBJ2-3 and V is TRBV7-6; 16 bases fit TRBD2. The junction had 6 bases not matched to a gene; V was cut back by 5 bases and J by 4 bases. The CDR3 loop spans 17 amino acids. Per the germline V gene, CDR1 is SGHVS and CDR2 is FNYEAQ. CDR3 bases: TGTGCCAGCAGCCCTGGGACTAGCGGGGGGGACGCAGATACGCAGTATTTT. Translated, it gives CASSPGTSGGDADTQYF.

This clonotype was recorded many times. The rearrangement uses TRBV10-3 and TRBJ1-1; 7 bases align to TRBD1. Per the germline V gene, CDR1 is ENHRY and CDR2 is SYGVKD. The CDR3 contains 14 residues. Germline trimming cut 10 bases from V and 2 bases from J; bases unmatched to any gene: 10. DNA of the CDR3: TGTGCCAGCGCTAAGGGGGCTAGTAACACTGAAGCTTTCTTT. As protein: CASAKGASNTEAFF.

On this clonotype: A much larger clone differs from this one at a single base, so this may be a read error. The V and J genes are TRBV6-4 and TRBJ2-3; a weak D match, TRBD2 (5 bases). Trimming took off 4 bases at V and 2 bases at J, with 7 bases between the two ends. This CDR3 has 13 amino acids. In germline, CDR1 is MRHNA, CDR2 SNTAGT. CDR3 sequence reads: CASSGETTDTQYF. The CDR3 DNA reads as TGTGCCAGCAGTGGGGAGACCACAGATACGCAGTATTTT.